The 11 T cell receptor beta chains below were found in one sample sequenced in a study of cytomegalovirus exposure and HLA in healthy donors. PCR employed 60 Vbeta and 13 Jbeta primers. Profiled with immunoSEQ multiplex PCR; TCRdb holds only in-frame clones, not every one. The sample lists tens of thousands of clones, 82% seen once, with approximately 10% in the top ten. Sequencing used PBMCs. These receptor sequences come from a woman between 18 and 30 years old in good health and CMV-seropositive.

The DNA for the CDR3 is TGTGCCATCAGTGGAGGGACTAGCGGGGGGTGGGATTACGAGCAGTACTTC. Its translation is CAISGGTSGGWDYEQYF. The chain combines TRBV10-3 with TRBJ2-7; 15 bases match TRBD2. V lost 4 bases to trimming and J lost 4 bases; unmatched junction nucleotides: 8. The CDR3 extends over 17 amino acids. CDR1 is ENHRY and CDR2 is SYGVKD in the germline V gene.

This rearrangement joins TRBV30 to TRBJ2-7, with 7 bases lining up with TRBD2. This CDR3 has 13 amino acids. The germline V gene has CDR1 GTSNPN and CDR2 SVGIG (reference sequence). This chain's CDR3 is CVGRGTGSYEQYF. The CDR3 DNA reads as TGTGTAGGGCGGGGGACCGGGTCCTACGAGCAGTACTTC.

The chain recombines TRBV21-1 with TRBJ1-3; the DNA was not used to check the table's D call, TRBD1. TRBV21-1 represents a pseudogene. The CDR3 totals 17 residues. The CDR3 reads CASSGGTGGPSGNTIYF. CDR3 nucleotide sequence: TGTGCCAGCAGCGGGGGGACAGGGGGTCCCTCTGGAAACACCATATATTTT.

The V gene is TRBV19, the J gene TRBJ2-3; the match to TRBD2 covers 9 bases. J lost 2 bases, V lost 6 bases, and 6 bases had no gene match. Germline CDR1 and CDR2: LNHDA and SQIVND (reference sequence). The CDR3 runs to 15 residues. Here the CDR3 DNA reads TGTGCCAGTAGCCGACTAGCGGCCCTCACAGATACGCAGTATTTT. It yields the protein CASSRLAALTDTQYF.

J is TRBJ2-1 and V is TRBV27; TRBD1 is a possible D gene (5 bases). V gave up 8 bases and J gave up 10 bases, with 12 bases separating them. This CDR3 contains 11 residues. The germline V gene has CDR1 MNHEY and CDR2 SMNVEV (reference sequence). The CDR3 DNA reads as TGTGCCAGCGTGGGTTACAGGGAGCAGTTCTTC. This encodes CASVGYREQFF.

In its sample, this clone was seen once. The rearrangement uses TRBV28 and TRBJ1-4; 12 nucleotides agree with TRBD1. The trim removed 3 bases at V and 0 bases at J, leaving 5 bases unmatched. Germline loops: CDR1 MDHEN, CDR2 SYDVKM. The CDR3 runs 18 residues. CDR3: CASSFPRDRGPTNEKLFF. The CDR3 DNA is TGTGCCAGCAGTTTCCCTCGGGACAGGGGGCCAACTAATGAAAAACTGTTTTTT.

This rearrangement joins TRBV6-1 to TRBJ2-7; TRBD2 aligns across 14 bases. Germline-derived CDR1 and CDR2 are MNHNS and SASEGT. The trim removed 1 base at V and 6 bases at J, leaving 8 bases unmatched. This CDR3 comprises 17 residues. CDR3 bases: TGTGCCAGCAGTGAAGGGGGGGGACTAGCGGGAGTAGGCGAGCAGTACTTC. This codes for CASSEGGGLAGVGEQYF.

The chain couples TRBV6-5 to TRBJ1-5, with TRBD1 matching 7 bases. J lost 5 bases, V lost 6 bases, and 7 bases had no gene match. The CDR3 runs to 14 residues. Germline CDR1 is MNHEY and CDR2 is SVGAGI. The DNA of the CDR3 is TGTGCCAGCAGGACCCAGGGGGACCATCAGCCCCAGCATTTT. Translating gives CASRTQGDHQPQHF.

The chain has TRBV5-4 and TRBJ2-3; 9 nucleotides agree with TRBD2. Losses at the gene ends were 2 bases for V and 6 bases for J; bases not matched to a gene: 7. The CDR3 has 15 residues. The germline gives CDR1 SGHNT, CDR2 YYREEE (reference sequence). The CDR3 loop is CASSFPLAGYDTQYF. The CDR3 nucleotides read TGTGCCAGCAGCTTTCCCCTAGCGGGGTACGATACGCAGTATTTT.

The rearrangement joins TRBV19 to TRBJ2-2; 8 nucleotides line up with TRBD2. This CDR3 contains 17 residues. Per the germline V gene, CDR1 is LNHDA and CDR2 is SQIVND (reference sequence). V lost 2 bases to trimming and J lost 4 bases; unmatched junction nucleotides: 9. The CDR3 nucleotides read TGTGCCAGTAGTATACCTACTAGCGGCGGGAGCACCGGGGAGCTGTTTTTT. It codes for CASSIPTSGGSTGELFF.

The chain links TRBV2 to TRBJ1-2; D might be TRBD1 (5 bases). CDR1 is SNHLY and CDR2 is FYNNEI in the germline V gene. V lost 4 bases and J lost 3, with 21 bases in between. The CDR3 length is 17 residues. CDR3 DNA: TGTGCCAGCAGTGTATTTAGGGGCGAGTCTGGCGACTATGGCTACACCTTC. It encodes CASSVFRGESGDYGYTF.